This TCR beta chain was found in a study of blood T cell repertoires in COVID-19. About the study: Specimens from acute and convalescent COVID-19 originated in the United States, Italy and Spain. PBMCs, B-cell-depleted T cells, or T cells were the source of the cDNA or gDNA that made up the material.

Germline values: CDR1 WSHSY, CDR2 SAAADI. The CDR3 length is 15 residues. V was pared by 6 bases and J by 7 bases, with 8 bases of the junction left unmatched. This table comes from immunoSEQ multiplex PCR, and its TCRdb copy is limited to in-frame clones, with some not included. The sample yields about 220,000 clones, roughly four fifths seen once. Material: peripheral blood. The sequence was obtained from a woman aged 70-85 years with acute or convalescent COVID-19. V gene TRBV10-2 combines with J gene TRBJ2-2; 10 bases line up with TRBD2. The CDR3 nucleotides read TGCGCCAGCAGCCCAAGGACTAGCGGAAACGGGGAGCTGTTTTTT. It encodes CASSPRTSGNGELFF.